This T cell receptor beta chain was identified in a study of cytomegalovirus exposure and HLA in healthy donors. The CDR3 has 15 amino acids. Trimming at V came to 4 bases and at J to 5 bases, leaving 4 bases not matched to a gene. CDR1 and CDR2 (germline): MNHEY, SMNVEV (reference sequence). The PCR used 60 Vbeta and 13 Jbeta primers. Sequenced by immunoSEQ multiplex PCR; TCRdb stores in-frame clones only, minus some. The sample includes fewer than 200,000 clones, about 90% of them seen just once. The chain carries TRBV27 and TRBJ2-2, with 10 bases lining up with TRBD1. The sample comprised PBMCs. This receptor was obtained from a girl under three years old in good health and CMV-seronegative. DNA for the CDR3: TGTGCCAGCAGTTCCGGGACAGGGGTGACCGGGGAGCTGTTTTTT. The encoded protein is CASSSGTGVTGELFF.